The 27 T cell receptor beta chains reported below all come from one sample, sequenced in a study of T cell responses to AZD1222 COVID-19 vaccine. The table came from immunoSEQ multiplex PCR; TCRdb's copy has only in-frame clones and leaves some out. The table includes some 120,000 clones, roughly 87% detected once. The sequences come from peripheral blood, collected on day 0 of AZD1222 vaccination. Receptor source: an adult in good health.

The CDR3 DNA reads as TGTGCCGTTGGGACAAATGAGCAGTTCTTC. Protein: CAVGTNEQFF. V and J are TRBV2 and TRBJ2-1; D possibly corresponds to TRBD1 (6 bases). Germline CDR1 and CDR2: SNHLY and FYNNEI. This CDR3 region has 10 residues. Trimming pared 11 bases from V and 7 bases from J, leaving 9 bases between.

The gene calls are TRBV7-9 and TRBJ1-2, with D unresolved. Germline lookup yields CDR1 SEHNR and CDR2 FQNEAQ (reference sequence). The CDR3 totals 14 residues. V was cut by 5 bases and J by 0 bases, with 10 bases left in between. The CDR3 DNA sequence: TGTGCCAGCAGCGTACCACGGGCTAACTATGGCTACACCTTC. As protein: CASSVPRANYGYTF.

The chain is built from TRBV5-1 and TRBJ2-2; D possibly corresponds to TRBD2 (5 bases). This CDR3 comprises 15 residues. V was shortened by 1 base and J by 3 bases, with 10 bases between the two germline ends. CDR1 is SGHRS and CDR2 is YFSETQ in the germline V gene. The CDR3 coding sequence is TGCGCCAGCAGCTTGAGGCGGGCAGACACCGGGGAGCTGTTTTTT. Protein: CASSLRRADTGELFF. Full variable domain (remainder filled in from reference TRBV5-1 and TRBJ2-2): KAGVTQTPRYLIKTRGQQVTLSCSPISGHRSVSWYQQTPGQGLQFLFEYFSETQRNKGNFPGRFSGRQFSNSRSEMNVSTLELGDSALYLCASSLRRADTGELFFGEGSRLTVL.

V gene TRBV5-4 combines with J gene TRBJ1-1, with D uncertain. The V gene lost 6 bases and the J gene lost 1 base, with 13 bases spanning the gap. The germline V gene encodes CDR1 SGHNT and CDR2 YYREEE (reference sequence). The length of the CDR3 is 14 residues. The CDR3 protein is CASKVGGRNTEAFF. The DNA for the CDR3 is TGTGCCAGCAAAGTAGGTGGTCGGAACACTGAAGCTTTCTTT.

CDR3 sequence reads: CASSEKTQGRNYGYTF. The DNA for the CDR3 is TGTGCCAGCAGTGAAAAGACCCAGGGTCGTAACTATGGCTACACCTTC. The chain joins TRBV2 to TRBJ1-2; D perhaps matches TRBD1 (5 bases). Germline V gene lookup returns CDR1 SNHLY and CDR2 FYNNEI. The CDR3 contains 16 residues. The V gene lost 2 bases and the J gene lost 1 base, with 14 bases spanning the gap.

The J gene is TRBJ1-1, the V gene TRBV12-3 or TRBV12-4; 8 bases are a match to TRBD1. The CDR3 extends over 13 amino acids. The J segment lost 5 bases and the V segment lost 6 bases, leaving 5 bases of the junction unmatched. This CDR3 reads CASRNRGWTEAFF. The CDR3 coding sequence is TGTGCCAGCAGAAACAGGGGGTGGACTGAAGCTTTCTTT.

The V call is TRBV30, the J call TRBJ1-2, with D possibly being TRBD1 (6 bases). Germline loops: CDR1 GTSNPN, CDR2 SVGIG (reference sequence). This CDR3 is 15 amino acids long. V was clipped by 2 bases and J by 4 bases, with 17 bases between them. The CDR3 protein is CAWSSIRGRSYGYTF. CDR3 sequence (DNA): TGTGCCTGGAGTAGTATCAGGGGCAGGAGCTATGGCTACACCTTC.

The chain links TRBV7-3 to TRBJ2-3, with 7 bases lining up with TRBD1. The V gene end was trimmed by 6 bases and the J gene end by 3 bases; junction bases not matched to a gene: 9. The V gene's germline CDR1 is SGHTA and CDR2 FQGTGA. The CDR3 runs 15 residues. The CDR3 sequence: CASSRQGGGTDTQYF. The DNA for the CDR3 is TGTGCCAGCAGTAGACAGGGTGGAGGTACAGATACGCAGTATTTT.

The chain carries TRBV4-2 and TRBJ1-5; a weak D match, TRBD1 (5 bases). This CDR3 region has 16 residues. Germline assignment: CDR1 LGHNA and CDR2 YNFKEQ. Trimming removed 2 bases from V and 1 base from J, with 12 bases in between. The CDR3 DNA follows: TGTGCCAGCAGCCAACACTGGGGGGAAAGCAATCAGCCCCAGCATTTT. It specifies CASSQHWGESNQPQHF.

The genes are TRBV28 and TRBJ2-2; the D gene is possibly TRBD1 (6 bases). This CDR3 is 13 amino acids long. The V end was cut by 6 bases, the J end by 6 bases, with 11 bases between. Germline CDR1 is MDHEN and CDR2 is SYDVKM. The CDR3 DNA sequence: TGTGCCAGCAGATTACAGGGTTCCGGGGAGCTGTTTTTT. It translates to CASRLQGSGELFF.

The chain joins TRBV7-9 to TRBJ2-7; 7 bases agree with TRBD2. This CDR3 is built from 17 residues. From germline, CDR1 is SEHNR and CDR2 FQNEAQ (reference sequence). V gave up 1 base and J gave up 1 base; unmatched junction bases: 10. CDR3 DNA sequence: TGTGCCAGCAGCTTAGTGGGGGGGGAGACTGGGTCCTACGAGCAGTACTTC. The encoded protein is CASSLVGGETGSYEQYF.

CDR3 nucleotide sequence: TGTGCCAGCTCACCACCGGCTAGCGGAGTCACAGATACGCAGTATTTT. It yields the protein CASSPPASGVTDTQYF. The chain combines TRBV18 with TRBJ2-3, with 7 nucleotides matching TRBD2. Germline CDR1 reads KGHSH; CDR2 reads LQKENI. This CDR3 has 16 residues. Losses at the gene ends were 0 bases for V and 2 bases for J; bases not matched to a gene: 5.

This clone was seen only once. The chain recombines TRBV6-5 with TRBJ1-6; possible D gene TRBD1, 5 bases. The CDR3 has 15 amino acids. The germline V and J ends were trimmed by 7 bases and 4 bases, with 14 bases remaining between them. CDR1 and CDR2 (germline): MNHEY, SVGAGI. In nucleotides, the CDR3 is TGTGCCAGCATCCTGGACATTACGTATAATTCACCCCTCCACTTT. The encoded protein is CASILDITYNSPLHF.

This clone has just one count. The V gene is TRBV14, the J gene TRBJ2-2, with 10 bases identical to TRBD2. Germline CDR1 and CDR2: SGHDN and FVKESK. This CDR3 spans 15 amino acids. Trimming removed 2 bases from V and 4 bases from J; junction bases left unmatched: 1. DNA of the CDR3: TGTGCCAGCAGCCAACTAGCGGGGGTCACCGGGGAGCTGTTTTTT. Protein sequence: CASSQLAGVTGELFF.

V is TRBV20-1 and J is TRBJ1-1; D call uncertain. Trimming cost V 6 bases and J 11 bases, with 13 bases left between them. CDR3 length: 10 amino acids. Germline CDR1 is DFQATT and CDR2 is SNEGSKA (reference sequence). The CDR3 DNA reads TGCAGTGCGCCGCCTGAGCGGGCTTTCTTT. Its translation: CSAPPERAFF.

The chain uses TRBV5-1 and TRBJ2-7; a weak D match, TRBD2 (7 bases). The V gene lost 1 base and the J gene lost 6 bases, with 17 bases spanning the gap. Looked up from germline, CDR1 is SGHRS and CDR2 is YFSETQ. The CDR3 covers 15 residues. The CDR3, as DNA: TGCGCCAGCAGCTTGTCTGGCCAGGGAGGGGGCGAGCAGTACTTC. This sequence encodes CASSLSGQGGGEQYF.

The V call is TRBV12-5, the J call TRBJ2-7; 7 bases map to TRBD2. This CDR3 contains 14 residues. Unmatched junction bases numbered 5, after V lost 1 base and J lost 5 bases. CDR1 and CDR2 (germline): LGHNT, FRNRAP. CDR3: CASGLGGSGDEQYF. For the CDR3, the DNA is TGTGCTAGTGGTTTGGGGGGGAGCGGGGACGAGCAGTACTTC.

The V gene is TRBV29-1, the J gene TRBJ2-5; 9 bases map to TRBD1. Trimming at V came to 7 bases and at J to 4 bases, leaving 7 bases not matched to a gene. The CDR3 contains 13 residues. Germline lookup yields CDR1 SQVTM and CDR2 ANQGSEA. The CDR3 region has the DNA TGCAGCGCCGACAGGGGGGGAGTAGAGACCCAGTACTTC. Amino acids: CSADRGGVETQYF.

This clone occurred a few times. The chain links TRBV2 to TRBJ1-2; 8 nucleotides line up with TRBD1. After removal of 5 bases from V and 4 bases from J, the junction contained 6 bases not matched to a gene. CDR1 is SNHLY, CDR2 FYNNEI, per germline. CDR3 length: 14 residues. CDR3 sequence: CASSYATGGYGYTF. The CDR3 nucleotides read TGTGCCAGCAGTTACGCTACAGGGGGCTATGGCTACACCTTC.

The rearrangement links TRBV11-2 to TRBJ2-7; D perhaps matches TRBD2 (6 bases). This CDR3 is built from 14 residues. Germline CDR1 and CDR2: SGHAT and FQNNGV. V dropped 4 bases and J dropped 3 bases, with 13 bases sitting between them. DNA of the CDR3: TGTGCCAGCAGCTCCAGTCGGGGGAACTACGAGCAGTACTTC. Encoded protein: CASSSSRGNYEQYF.

This clone was seen just once. V and J are TRBV21-1 and TRBJ2-7. TRBV21-1 is a pseudogene locus. The CDR3 runs to 11 residues. CDR3 in amino acids: CASSKPWEQYF. In nucleotides, the CDR3 is TGTGCCAGCAGCAAACCCTGGGAGCAGTACTTC.

J is TRBJ2-3 and V is TRBV25-1; TRBD1 agrees at 9 bases. V shed 5 bases, J shed 6 bases, and the junction held 6 bases outside the gene matches. Germline lookup yields CDR1 MGHDK and CDR2 SYGVNS. CDR3 length equals 14 residues. CDR3: CASSRTGETDTQYF. The CDR3 DNA sequence: TGTGCCAGCAGTCGGACAGGGGAAACGGATACGCAGTATTTT.

The chain has TRBV19 and TRBJ1-5, with 7 nucleotides matching TRBD1. Germline lookup yields CDR1 LNHDA and CDR2 SQIVND (reference sequence). The CDR3 has 13 residues. The V segment lost 8 bases and the J segment 4 bases; nucleotides outside the gene matches: 5. The CDR3 DNA follows: TGTGCCAGTCGGGACAGAACGAATCAGCCCCAGCATTTT. This translates into CASRDRTNQPQHF.

The J gene is TRBJ1-2, the V gene TRBV5-6; unclear D gene. The CDR3 spans 14 residues. V gave up 1 base and J gave up 6 bases, with 13 bases separating them. Germline V CDR1 and CDR2: SGHDT, YYEEEE. CDR3 sequence (DNA): TGTGCCAGCAGCTTGAAGGCGCGGGGAGATGGCTACACCTTC. This codes for CASSLKARGDGYTF.

The chain carries TRBV5-4 and TRBJ1-1, with D possibly matching TRBD1 (6 bases). Trimming stripped 1 base from V and 8 bases from J, with 9 bases between. The CDR3 consists of 12 residues. The germline V gene has CDR1 SGHNT and CDR2 YYREEE (reference sequence). CDR3 region: CASSLLGGEAFF. Written as DNA, the CDR3 is TGTGCCAGCAGCTTGTTAGGGGGAGAAGCTTTCTTT.

This chain connects TRBV7-2 to TRBJ2-5; D unresolved. Looked up from germline, CDR1 is SGHTA and CDR2 is FQGNSA. Trimming cost V 5 bases and J 1 base, with 2 bases left between them. CDR3 length: 11 amino acids. CDR3 sequence (DNA): TGTGCCAGCAGCCCCCAAGAGACCCAGTACTTC. This codes for CASSPQETQYF.

This rearrangement joins TRBV3-1 (or the pseudogene TRBV3-2) to TRBJ1-1; D call uncertain. CDR3 length: 14 amino acids. V lost 1 base and J lost 5, with 11 bases in between. CDR1 and CDR2 (germline): LGHDT, YNNKEL (reference sequence). CDR3 bases: TGTGCCAGCAGCCAAGGGGCCGGGAAAACTGAAGCTTTCTTT. Translating gives CASSQGAGKTEAFF.